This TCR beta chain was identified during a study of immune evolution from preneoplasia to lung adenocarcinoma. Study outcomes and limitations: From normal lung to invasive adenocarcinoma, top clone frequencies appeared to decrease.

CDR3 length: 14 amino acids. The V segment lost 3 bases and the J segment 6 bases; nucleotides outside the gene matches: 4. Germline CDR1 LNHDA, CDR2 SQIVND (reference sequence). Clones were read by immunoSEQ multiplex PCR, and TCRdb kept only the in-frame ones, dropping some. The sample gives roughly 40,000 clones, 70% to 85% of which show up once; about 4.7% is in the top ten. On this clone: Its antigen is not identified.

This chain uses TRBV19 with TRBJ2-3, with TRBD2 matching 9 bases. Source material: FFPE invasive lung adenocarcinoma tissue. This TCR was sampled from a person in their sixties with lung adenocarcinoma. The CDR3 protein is CASSMAGGRDTQYF. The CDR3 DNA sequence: TGTGCCAGTAGTATGGCGGGAGGGCGGGATACGCAGTATTTT.